This T cell receptor beta chain was captured in a study of human T cells and chemical hapten exposure. This clonotype was found many times. This CDR3 has 13 amino acids. Trimming left V 3 bases short and J 5 bases short, with 9 bases between. The germline V gene has CDR1 LGHDT and CDR2 YNNKEL (reference sequence). TCRdb re-called the RACE reads with MiXCR, one entry per CDR3 protein. This table has roughly 130,000 distinct CDR3 sequences, about 9.4% appearing once. Time point specified: healthy volunteer bleed at 2 weeks. The authors' total RNA extraction used unfractionated whole blood. The gene calls are TRBV3-1 and TRBJ2-3; D call uncertain. This receptor was taken from a male donor in good health. Some clones in this sample may be carry-over from other donors' samples. Input material: whole blood. CDR3 nucleotide sequence: TGTGCCAGCAGCCAGGTTATAGGAGATACGCAGTATTTT. Protein: CASSQVIGDTQYF.